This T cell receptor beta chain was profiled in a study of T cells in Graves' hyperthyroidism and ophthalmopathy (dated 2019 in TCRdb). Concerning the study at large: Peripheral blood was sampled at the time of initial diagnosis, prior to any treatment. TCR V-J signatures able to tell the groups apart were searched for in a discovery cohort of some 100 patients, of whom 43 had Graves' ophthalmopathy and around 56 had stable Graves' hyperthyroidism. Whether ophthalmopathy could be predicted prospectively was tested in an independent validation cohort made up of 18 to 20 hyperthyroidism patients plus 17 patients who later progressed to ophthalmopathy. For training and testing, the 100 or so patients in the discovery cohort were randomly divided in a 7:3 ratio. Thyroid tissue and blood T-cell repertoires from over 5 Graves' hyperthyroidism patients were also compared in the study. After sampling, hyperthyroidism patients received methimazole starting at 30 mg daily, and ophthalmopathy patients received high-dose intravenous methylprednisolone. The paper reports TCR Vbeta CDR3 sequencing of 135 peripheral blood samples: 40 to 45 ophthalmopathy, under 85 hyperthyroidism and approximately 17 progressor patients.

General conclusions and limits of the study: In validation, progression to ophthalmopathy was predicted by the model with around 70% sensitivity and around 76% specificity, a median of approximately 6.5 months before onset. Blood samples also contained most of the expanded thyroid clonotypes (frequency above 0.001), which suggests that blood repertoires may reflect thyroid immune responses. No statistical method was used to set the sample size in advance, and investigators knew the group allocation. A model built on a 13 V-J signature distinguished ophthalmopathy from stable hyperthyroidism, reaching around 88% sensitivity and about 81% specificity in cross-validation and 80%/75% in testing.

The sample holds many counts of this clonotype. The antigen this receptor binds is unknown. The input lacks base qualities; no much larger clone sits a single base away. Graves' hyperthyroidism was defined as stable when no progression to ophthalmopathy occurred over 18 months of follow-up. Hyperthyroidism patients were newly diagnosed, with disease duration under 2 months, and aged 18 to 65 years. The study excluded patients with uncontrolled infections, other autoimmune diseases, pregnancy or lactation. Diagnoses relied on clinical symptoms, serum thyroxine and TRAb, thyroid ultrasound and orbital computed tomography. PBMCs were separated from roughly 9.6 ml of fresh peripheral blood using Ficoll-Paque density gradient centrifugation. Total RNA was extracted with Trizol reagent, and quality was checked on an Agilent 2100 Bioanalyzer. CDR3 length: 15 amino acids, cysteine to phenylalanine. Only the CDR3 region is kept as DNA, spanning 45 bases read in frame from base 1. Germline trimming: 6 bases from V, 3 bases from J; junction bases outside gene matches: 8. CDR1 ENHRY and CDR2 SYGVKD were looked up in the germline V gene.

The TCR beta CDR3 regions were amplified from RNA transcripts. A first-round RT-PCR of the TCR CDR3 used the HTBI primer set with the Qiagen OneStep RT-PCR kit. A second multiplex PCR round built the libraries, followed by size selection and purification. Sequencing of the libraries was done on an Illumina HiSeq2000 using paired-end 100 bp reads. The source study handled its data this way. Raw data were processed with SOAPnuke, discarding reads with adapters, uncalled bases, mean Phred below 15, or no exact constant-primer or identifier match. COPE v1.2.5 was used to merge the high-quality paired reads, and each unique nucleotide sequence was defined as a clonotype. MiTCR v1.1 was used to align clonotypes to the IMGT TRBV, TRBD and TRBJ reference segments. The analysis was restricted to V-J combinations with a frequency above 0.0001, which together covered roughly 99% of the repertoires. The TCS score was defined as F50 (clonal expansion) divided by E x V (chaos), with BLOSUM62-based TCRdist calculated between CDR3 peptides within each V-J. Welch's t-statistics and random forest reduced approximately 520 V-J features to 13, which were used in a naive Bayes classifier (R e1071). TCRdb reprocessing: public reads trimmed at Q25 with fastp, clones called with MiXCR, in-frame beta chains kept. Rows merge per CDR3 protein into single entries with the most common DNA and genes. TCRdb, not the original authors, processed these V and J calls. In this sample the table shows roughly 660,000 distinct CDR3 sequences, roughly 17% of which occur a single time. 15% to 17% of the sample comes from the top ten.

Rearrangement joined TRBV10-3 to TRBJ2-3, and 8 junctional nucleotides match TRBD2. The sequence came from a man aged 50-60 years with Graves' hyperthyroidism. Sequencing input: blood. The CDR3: CAISSLAGITDTQYF. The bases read TGTGCCATCAGCTCCTTAGCGGGAATAACAGATACGCAGTATTTT.